These T cell receptor beta chains were read from a single sample in a study of blood T cell repertoires in COVID-19. Profiling relied on immunoSEQ multiplex PCR, and the TCRdb table lists in-frame clones only, not all of them. This table has about 80,000 clones, around four fifths appearing once. Input material: peripheral blood. Receptor source: a man older than 75 with active or convalescent COVID-19. Each CDR3 is given with its conserved first and last residue. A D gene is named only where the DNA matches it firmly. Clone size is given for some rows only: seen once, a few or many times, or a class if the clone is expanded.

d_gene: TRBD1
abundance: -
v_gene: TRBV7-2
j_gene: TRBJ2-5
CDR3aa: CASNPVSGTAQETQYF
CDR3nt: TGTGCCAGCAACCCGGTCAGTGGGACAGCCCAAGAGACCCAGTACTTC

d_gene: -
abundance: -
v_gene: TRBV9
j_gene: TRBJ1-3
CDR3aa: CASSVDDRRARGNTIYF
CDR3nt: TGTGCCAGCAGCGTAGACGACAGGCGTGCAAGGGGGAACACCATATATTTT

d_gene: -
abundance: -
v_gene: TRBV5-1
j_gene: TRBJ1-4
CDR3aa: CASSLAAGEKLFF
CDR3nt: TGCGCCAGCAGCTTGGCCGCGGGGGAAAAACTGTTTTTT

d_gene: -
abundance: -
v_gene: TRBV5-6
j_gene: TRBJ2-3
CDR3aa: CASSFPPTDTQYF
CDR3nt: TGTGCCAGCAGCTTCCCTCCCACAGATACGCAGTATTTT

d_gene: -
abundance: -
v_gene: TRBV5-4
j_gene: TRBJ1-6
CDR3aa: CASSLDRATRSPLHF
CDR3nt: TGTGCCAGCAGCTTGGACAGGGCCACGCGTTCACCCCTCCACTTT

d_gene: TRBD1
abundance: -
v_gene: TRBV6-6
j_gene: TRBJ1-4
CDR3aa: CASSDRGGNEKLFF
CDR3nt: TGTGCCAGCAGCGACAGGGGGGGGAATGAAAAACTGTTTTTT

d_gene: TRBD2
abundance: -
v_gene: TRBV6-1
j_gene: TRBJ2-1
CDR3aa: CASSERGFGIGRDEQFF
CDR3nt: TGTGCCAGCAGTGAAAGGGGATTTGGGATAGGGAGGGATGAGCAGTTCTTC

d_gene: TRBD1
abundance: -
v_gene: TRBV19
j_gene: TRBJ2-6
CDR3aa: CASTLSPGQGHRAGANVLTF
CDR3nt: TGTGCCAGTACTCTATCGCCGGGACAGGGTCATCGTGCAGGGGCCAACGTCCTGACTTTC

d_gene: TRBD1
abundance: -
v_gene: TRBV5-1
j_gene: TRBJ1-5
CDR3aa: CASSPWTGGGQPQHF
CDR3nt: TGCGCCAGCAGCCCATGGACAGGGGGAGGTCAGCCCCAGCATTTT

d_gene: -
abundance: -
v_gene: TRBV11-1
j_gene: TRBJ2-1
CDR3aa: CASSLGENSEQFF
CDR3nt: TGTGCCAGCAGCTTGGGCGAGAACAGTGAGCAGTTCTTC

d_gene: TRBD1
abundance: -
v_gene: TRBV5-6
j_gene: TRBJ2-2
CDR3aa: CASSFVEDRATGELFF
CDR3nt: TGTGCCAGCAGCTTCGTAGAGGACAGGGCCACCGGGGAGCTGTTTTTT

d_gene: -
abundance: -
v_gene: TRBV28
j_gene: TRBJ1-5
CDR3aa: CASSSWQGFNQPQHF
CDR3nt: TGTGCCAGCAGTTCCTGGCAGGGATTCAATCAGCCCCAGCATTTT

d_gene: TRBD2
abundance: -
v_gene: TRBV18
j_gene: TRBJ2-1
CDR3aa: CASSPPGLADNEQFF
CDR3nt: TGTGCCAGCTCACCACCGGGACTAGCGGACAATGAGCAGTTCTTC

d_gene: -
abundance: -
v_gene: TRBV5-4
j_gene: TRBJ2-6
CDR3aa: CASSPPQVNSGANVLTF
CDR3nt: TGTGCCAGCAGCCCACCTCAGGTCAACTCTGGGGCCAACGTCCTGACTTTC

d_gene: TRBD1
abundance: -
v_gene: TRBV19
j_gene: TRBJ1-4
CDR3aa: CASSPTDRGDEKLFF
CDR3nt: TGTGCCAGTAGTCCTACGGACAGGGGTGATGAAAAACTGTTTTTT

d_gene: -
abundance: -
v_gene: TRBV6-6
j_gene: TRBJ1-6
CDR3aa: CASGSGYDSPLHF
CDR3nt: TGTGCCAGCGGATCAGGGTATGATTCACCCCTCCACTTT

d_gene: -
abundance: -
v_gene: TRBV12-3/TRBV12-4
j_gene: TRBJ1-4
CDR3aa: CASSSNGGEKLFF
CDR3nt: TGTGCCAGCAGTTCCAACGGAGGTGAAAAACTGTTTTTT

d_gene: TRBD2
abundance: -
v_gene: TRBV6-4
j_gene: TRBJ2-3
CDR3aa: CASSAGTSATDTQYF
CDR3nt: TGTGCCAGCAGCGCCGGGACTAGCGCCACAGATACGCAGTATTTT

d_gene: TRBD2
abundance: -
v_gene: TRBV3-1/TRBV3-2
j_gene: TRBJ2-5
CDR3aa: CASSRDSGSGETQYF
CDR3nt: TGTGCCAGCAGCCGAGATAGCGGGAGTGGGGAGACCCAGTACTTC

d_gene: -
abundance: once
v_gene: TRBV10-2
j_gene: TRBJ2-6
CDR3aa: CASSEGGAGANVLTF
CDR3nt: TGCGCCAGCAGTGAAGGGGGGGCTGGGGCCAACGTCCTGACTTTC

d_gene: -
abundance: -
v_gene: TRBV7-9
j_gene: TRBJ1-2
CDR3aa: CASSLPVSPGYTF
CDR3nt: TGTGCCAGCAGCTTACCCGTCTCCCCTGGCTACACCTTC

d_gene: -
abundance: -
v_gene: TRBV4-1
j_gene: TRBJ1-4
CDR3aa: CASSHLTAKGNEKLFF
CDR3nt: TGCGCCAGCAGCCATCTTACCGCCAAGGGGAATGAAAAACTGTTTTTT

d_gene: -
abundance: once
v_gene: TRBV5-6
j_gene: TRBJ2-5
CDR3aa: CASSRGQQETQYF
CDR3nt: TGTGCCAGCAGCCGAGGACAGCAAGAGACCCAGTACTTC

d_gene: -
abundance: -
v_gene: TRBV30
j_gene: TRBJ1-5
CDR3aa: CAWSLTNDRNQPQHF
CDR3nt: TGTGCCTGGAGTTTGACTAATGATCGCAATCAGCCCCAGCATTTT

d_gene: -
abundance: -
v_gene: TRBV29-1
j_gene: TRBJ1-2
CDR3aa: CSVGRVGLYGYTF
CDR3nt: TGCAGCGTTGGGAGGGTCGGGCTCTATGGCTACACCTTC

d_gene: -
abundance: -
v_gene: TRBV18
j_gene: TRBJ1-6
CDR3aa: CASSPPGGNSPLHF
CDR3nt: TGTGCCAGCTCACCTCCGGGAGGTAATTCACCCCTCCACTTT

d_gene: -
abundance: -
v_gene: TRBV7-6
j_gene: TRBJ1-1
CDR3aa: CASSFPDREAFF
CDR3nt: TGTGCCAGCAGCTTCCCTGACAGAGAAGCTTTCTTT

d_gene: -
abundance: once
v_gene: TRBV7-2
j_gene: TRBJ1-2
CDR3aa: CASSFGTSLAYGYTF
CDR3nt: TGTGCCAGCAGCTTCGGGACATCTCTCGCCTATGGCTACACCTTC

d_gene: -
abundance: once
v_gene: TRBV2
j_gene: TRBJ1-6
CDR3aa: CASRYRESSYNSPLHF
CDR3nt: TGTGCCAGCAGATACAGAGAAAGCTCCTATAATTCACCCCTCCACTTT

d_gene: -
abundance: -
v_gene: TRBV7-2
j_gene: TRBJ1-3
CDR3aa: CASRSAASGNTIYF
CDR3nt: TGTGCCAGCAGATCCGCTGCGTCTGGAAACACCATATATTTT